The 20 T cell receptor beta chains listed next were all sequenced from one sample in a study of early T cells in non-severe SARS-CoV-2 infection. TCRdb used MiXCR to reprocess the 5' RACE reads, holding one entry per CDR3 protein. Of around 46,000 distinct CDR3 sequences in the sample, approximately 5.6% were seen once. Material for sequencing was whole blood. These receptor sequences come from an adult who was a healthcare worker with PCR-confirmed SARS-CoV-2 infection or an uninfected control (not recorded which).

Concerning this clonotype: A much more abundant neighbour one base away suggests this may be a read error. The rearrangement links TRBV18 to TRBJ1-4; 7 bases fit TRBD1. Germline CDR1 KGHSH, CDR2 LQKENI. The CDR3 is 12 residues long. Trimming cost V 11 bases and J 3 bases; bases outside gene matches: 3. CDR3 loop: CAVGQSNEKLFF. The CDR3 bases are TGTGCCGTGGGACAGTCTAATGAAAAACTGTTTTTT.

This clonotype was recorded at least ten times. The chain has TRBV5-5 and TRBJ1-5, with D possibly TRBD1 on 5 matching bases. This CDR3 contains 16 residues. CDR1 and CDR2 (germline): SGHKS, YYEKEE (reference sequence). The V gene lost 2 bases and the J gene lost 7 bases, with 19 bases spanning the gap. The CDR3 DNA reads TGTGCCAGCAGCTTTTGGCGAGGGGTCGGGAGACAGCCCCAGCATTTT. Amino acids: CASSFWRGVGRQPQHF.

A few counts support this clonotype. V and J are TRBV6-5 and TRBJ1-2; D gene uncertain. Germline CDR1 is MNHEY and CDR2 is SVGAGI. The V end was cut by 6 bases, the J end by 3 bases, with 11 bases between. The CDR3 runs to 13 residues. DNA of the CDR3: TGTGCCAGCAGACTTGACACCTACTATGGCTACACCTTC. Protein sequence: CASRLDTYYGYTF.

V is TRBV20-1 and J is TRBJ2-1; 13 nucleotides line up with TRBD2. The CDR3 runs 15 residues. CDR1 is DFQATT and CDR2 is SNEGSKA in the germline V gene (reference sequence). Trimming at V came to 0 bases and at J to 11 bases, leaving 7 bases not matched to a gene. The DNA for the CDR3 is TGCAGTGCTAGAGATCAGGGGACTAGCGGGGACAAGCAGTTCTTC. It codes for CSARDQGTSGDKQFF.

The rearrangement joins TRBV4-1 to TRBJ2-5; weak D call: TRBD1 (5 bases). Germline assignment: CDR1 MGHRA and CDR2 YSYEKL. V gave up 3 bases and J gave up 0 bases, with 8 bases separating them. The CDR3 length is 14 residues. CDR3 bases: TGCGCCAGCAGCCAGGGGCCGAACCAAGAGACCCAGTACTTC. Protein product: CASSQGPNQETQYF.

This clonotype was seen many times. The J gene is TRBJ2-2, the V gene TRBV4-1; TRBD2 aligns across 13 bases. The V and J ends lost 3 bases and 5 bases, in that order; junction bases with no gene match: 9. CDR3 size: 18 residues. Germline V lookup: CDR1 MGHRA, CDR2 YSYEKL. In DNA, the CDR3 is TGCGCCAGCAGCCATGGACTAGCGGGAGTCGATGGGACCGGGGAGCTGTTTTTT. This encodes CASSHGLAGVDGTGELFF.

The genes are TRBV7-2 and TRBJ2-6, with a weak D call TRBD1 (6 bases). The CDR3 is 17 amino acids. Trimming shortened V by 5 bases and J by 0 bases, and 14 bases separated the two germline ends. Germline V gene sequence: CDR1 SGHTA, CDR2 FQGNSA. In DNA, the CDR3 is TGTGCCAGCAGCCCCGGGACAACTCCCTCTGGGGCCAACGTCCTGACTTTC. It encodes CASSPGTTPSGANVLTF. Based on the CDR3 plus reference TRBV7-2 and TRBJ2-6, the full variable domain is GAGVSQSPSNKVTEKGKDVELRCDPISGHTALYWYRQSLGQGLEFLIYFQGNSAPDKSGLPSDRFSAERTGGSVSTLTIQRTQQEDSAVYLCASSPGTTPSGANVLTFGAGSRLTVL.

The V call is TRBV30, the J call TRBJ1-2; D is perhaps TRBD1 (5 bases). Trimming pared 1 base from V and 4 bases from J, leaving 7 bases between. This CDR3 has 12 residues. Per the germline V gene, CDR1 is GTSNPN and CDR2 is SVGIG (reference sequence). CDR3 residues: CAWSDRPYGYTF. DNA of the CDR3: TGTGCCTGGAGTGACAGGCCCTATGGCTACACCTTC.

This clonotype was counted many times. CDR3 sequence (DNA): TGTGCCAGCAGGCCAGGAGATGAGAACACTGAAGCTTTCTTT. This encodes CASRPGDENTEAFF. The chain has TRBV6-5 and TRBJ1-1; D is undetermined. This CDR3 region has 14 residues. Trimming removed 6 bases at V and 1 base at J, with 12 bases between. Looked up from germline, CDR1 is MNHEY and CDR2 is SVGAGI.

The sample holds many counts of this clonotype. This chain joins TRBV20-1 and TRBJ2-5; D may be TRBD1 or TRBD2 (5 bases each). Germline V gene data show CDR1 as DFQATT and CDR2 as SNEGSKA (reference sequence). The CDR3 runs to 13 residues. The CDR3 sequence is CRGVFSRPETQYF. The CDR3 nucleotides read TGCAGGGGGGTATTTAGCCGACCCGAGACCCAGTACTTC.

In its sample, this clonotype was seen many times. The chain employs TRBV20-1 and TRBJ2-2; no reliable D call. Looked up from germline, CDR1 is DFQATT and CDR2 is SNEGSKA (reference sequence). Trimming stripped 2 bases from V and 6 bases from J, with 13 bases between. This CDR3 has 14 residues. CDR3: CSARRTSSAGELFF. The CDR3 DNA follows: TGCAGTGCTAGAAGGACCTCATCCGCCGGGGAGCTGTTTTTT.

This clonotype has ten or more counts. The gene calls are TRBV5-1 and TRBJ1-3; maybe TRBD1 (5 bases). CDR3 length: 15 residues. The germline CDR1 and CDR2 sequences are SGHRS and YFSETQ. The V gene lost 0 bases and the J gene lost 2 bases, with 9 bases spanning the gap. The CDR3 sequence: CASSLEGTPGNTIYF. DNA of the CDR3: TGCGCCAGCAGCTTGGAGGGGACTCCTGGAAACACCATATATTTT.

Notes on this clonotype: A single base separates this from a much larger clone, so it may be a read error. The chain recombines TRBV7-9 with TRBJ1-1, with D unresolved. Germline CDR1 and CDR2: SEHNR and FQNEAQ (reference sequence). V lost 2 bases to trimming and J lost 1 base, with 5 bases between them. The CDR3 runs to 13 residues. The CDR3 spells CASSLHGNTEAFF. As DNA, the CDR3 is TGTGCCAGCAGCTTACACGGGAACACTGAAGCTTTCTTT.

This clonotype has only a few counts. The chain combines TRBV12-3 or TRBV12-4 with TRBJ2-5; D perhaps matches TRBD2 (6 bases). This CDR3 region has 13 residues. V lost 4 bases and J lost 9, with 15 bases in between. Here the CDR3 DNA reads TGTGCCAGCAGTTCCTCGCGGGGCTCGGCCCAGTACTTC. Translated, it gives CASSSSRGSAQYF.

This clonotype was picked up many times. The V and J genes are TRBV5-1 and TRBJ1-5; D is ambiguous. This CDR3 has 14 amino acids. Trimming took off 3 bases at V and 1 base at J, with 8 bases between the two ends. The germline V gene encodes CDR1 SGHRS and CDR2 YFSETQ. As DNA, the CDR3 is TGCGCCAGCAGCTACGGGATGAGCAATCAGCCCCAGCATTTT. Translation gives CASSYGMSNQPQHF.

This chain connects TRBV5-1 to TRBJ2-7, with 8 bases aligning to TRBD2. J was trimmed by 2 bases and V by 3 bases; bases with no gene match: 10. The CDR3 has 16 amino acids. CDR1 SGHRS and CDR2 YFSETQ come from the germline V gene. The CDR3 loop reads CASSSHRTSSAYEQYF. CDR3 nucleotide sequence: TGCGCCAGCAGCTCGCATAGGACTAGCTCGGCCTACGAGCAGTACTTC.

The chain combines TRBV13 with TRBJ2-7, with a weak D call TRBD2 (6 bases). In germline, CDR1 is PRHDT, CDR2 FYEKMQ (reference sequence). V lost 6 bases, J lost 5 bases, and 20 bases lay in between. CDR3 length equals 15 residues. CDR3 DNA: TGTGCCAGCAGTTTCTCCCGGCTAGCGCCACACGAGCAGTACTTC. Its translation is CASSFSRLAPHEQYF.

This sequence joins TRBV7-8 and TRBJ2-3; D perhaps matches TRBD1 (6 bases). Germline V gives CDR1 SGHVS, CDR2 FQNEAQ. Deletions cut 4 bases from V and 0 bases from J, with 17 bases between. The CDR3 extends over 17 amino acids. The CDR3 DNA sequence: TGTGCCAGCAGCTGGAGACCCGGACAGCCTAGCACAGATACGCAGTATTTT. The encoded protein is CASSWRPGQPSTDTQYF.

This clonotype was observed at least ten times. The chain is built from TRBV12-3 or TRBV12-4 and TRBJ1-2, with a tentative D call TRBD1 (6 bases). V was shortened by 6 bases and J by 5 bases, with 13 bases between the two germline ends. The CDR3 is 13 amino acids. Here the CDR3 reads CASSRGGLYGYTF. CDR3 DNA sequence: TGTGCCAGCAGCCGGGGGGGCCTGTATGGCTACACCTTC.

This clonotype was recorded many times. V gene TRBV3-1 combines with J gene TRBJ1-5, with 8 bases that match TRBD1. This CDR3 region has 14 residues. Germline loops: CDR1 LGHDT, CDR2 YNNKEL (reference sequence). V trimming: 4 bases; J trimming: 5 bases; junction bases outside the gene matches: 4. CDR3 DNA: TGTGCCAGCAGCCCGGACAGGGCCTATCAGCCCCAGCATTTT. Protein sequence: CASSPDRAYQPQHF.